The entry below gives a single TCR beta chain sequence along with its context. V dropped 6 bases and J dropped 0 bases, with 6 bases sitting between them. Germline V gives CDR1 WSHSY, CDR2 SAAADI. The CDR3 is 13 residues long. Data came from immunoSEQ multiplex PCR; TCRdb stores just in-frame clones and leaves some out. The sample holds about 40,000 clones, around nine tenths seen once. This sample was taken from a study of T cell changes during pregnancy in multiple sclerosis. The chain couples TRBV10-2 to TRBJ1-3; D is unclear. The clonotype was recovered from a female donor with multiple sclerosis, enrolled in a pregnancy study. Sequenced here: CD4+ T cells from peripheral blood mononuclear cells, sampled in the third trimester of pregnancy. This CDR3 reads CASRAGSGNTIYF. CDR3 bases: TGCGCCAGCAGGGCAGGCTCTGGAAACACCATATATTTT.